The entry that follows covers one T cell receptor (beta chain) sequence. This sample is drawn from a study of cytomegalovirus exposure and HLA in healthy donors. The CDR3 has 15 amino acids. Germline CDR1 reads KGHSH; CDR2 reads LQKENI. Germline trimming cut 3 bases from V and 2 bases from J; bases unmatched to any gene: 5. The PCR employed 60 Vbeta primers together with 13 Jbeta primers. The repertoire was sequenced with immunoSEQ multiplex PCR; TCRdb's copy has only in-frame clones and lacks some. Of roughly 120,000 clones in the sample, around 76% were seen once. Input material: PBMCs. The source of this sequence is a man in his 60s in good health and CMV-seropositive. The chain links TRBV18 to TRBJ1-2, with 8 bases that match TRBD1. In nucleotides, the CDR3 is TGTGCCAGCTCACCGTCCAGGGGGCAAAACTATGGCTACACCTTC. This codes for CASSPSRGQNYGYTF.